Sequencing of this T cell receptor beta chain was carried out in a study of graft-versus-host responses after intestinal transplantation. About the study: The whole recipient group had anti-thymocyte globulin induction followed by tacrolimus and steroids for around three years. Findings and caveats of the study: With peak circulating GvH clone levels came an association with early post-transplant HvG declines. The recipient marrow held GvH clones, and some of them showed up first in ileum or blood. Subjects displaying graft-donor T cell macrochimerism possessed elevated graft-versus-host to host-versus-graft clonal ratios inside allografts.

Libraries were prepared by immunoSEQ multiplex PCR; TCRdb keeps only in-frame clonotypes and omits some of them. The sample shows about 15,000 clones, roughly 80% of them seen only once. Looked up from germline, CDR1 is SGDLS and CDR2 is YYNGEE. The CDR3 length is 15 residues. The germline V and J ends were trimmed by 0 bases and 1 base, with 10 bases remaining between them. The graft tissue was processed, and this released both intraepithelial and lamina propria lymphocytes. Concerning this clone: What it binds is not known.

The rearrangement links TRBV9 to TRBJ1-2, with a tentative D call TRBD1 (5 bases). This specimen consisted of ileum tissue, obtained roughly 450 days after intestinal transplant. The receptor was derived from a human patient who received an intestinal transplant, so some T cells may come from the graft donor. The CDR3 region has the DNA TGTGCCAGCAGCGTAGAGGCAGGGAGTAACTATGGCTACACCTTC. Its protein is CASSVEAGSNYGYTF.